These 28 T cell receptor beta chains were sequenced from one sample in a study of T cell responses to AZD1222 COVID-19 vaccine. TCRdb keeps only in-frame clones here, not all; method: immunoSEQ multiplex PCR. Among about 130,000 clones listed, less than 95% were seen once. The source material was peripheral blood, sampled on day 0 of AZD1222 vaccination. The receptors stem from an adult in good health.

V usage is TRBV5-1 and J usage is TRBJ2-3, with TRBD2 matching over 7 bases. Germline CDR1 and CDR2: SGHRS and YFSETQ. V trimming: 1 base; J trimming: 6 bases; junction bases outside the gene matches: 11. This CDR3 has 16 residues. The DNA for the CDR3 is TGCGCCAGCAGCTTGATCTCGGGGGGAACAAGGGATACGCAGTATTTT. As protein: CASSLISGGTRDTQYF.

This chain joins TRBV4-1 and TRBJ1-2, with D unclear. The V gene's germline CDR1 is MGHRA and CDR2 YSYEKL. The CDR3 totals 15 residues. Trimming removed 0 bases at V and 5 bases at J, with 13 bases between. The CDR3 here is CASSQERTEEYGYTF. CDR3 DNA sequence: TGCGCCAGCAGCCAAGAGAGAACAGAAGAATATGGCTACACCTTC.

This chain connects TRBV7-2 to TRBJ2-3, with TRBD2 matching 12 bases. The V gene's germline CDR1 is SGHTA and CDR2 FQGNSA. The CDR3 contains 16 residues. V was pared by 5 bases and J by 4 bases, with 7 bases of the junction left unmatched. CDR3 bases: TGTGCCAGCAGCCCTGAGCTAGCGGGGGGGGCAGATACGCAGTATTTT. It codes for CASSPELAGGADTQYF.

The chain uses TRBV10-3 and TRBJ2-7; the D call may be TRBD1 or TRBD2 (5 bases each). This CDR3 is 16 amino acids long. With 6 bases removed from V and 1 base from J, the gap between germline ends came to 19 bases. Germline CDR1 reads ENHRY; CDR2 reads SYGVKD. This CDR3 reads CAIRRNPGGLSYEQYF. The CDR3 DNA is TGTGCCATCAGAAGAAACCCTGGGGGTCTATCCTACGAGCAGTACTTC.

With regard to this clone: The junction and the germline gene differ at one end; a read error may be behind it. V usage is TRBV25-1 and J usage is TRBJ2-5; 8 nucleotides line up with TRBD2. Germline CDR1 and CDR2: MGHDK and SYGVNS. This CDR3 is 16 amino acids long. The CDR3 sequence is CASSASGGTYQETQYF. The CDR3, as DNA: TGTGCCAGCAGTGCTTCGGGGGGGACCTACCAGGAGACCCAGTACTTC. Full variable domain (missing parts from reference TRBV25-1 and TRBJ2-5): EADIYQTPRYLVIGTGKKITLECSQTMGHDKMYWYQQDPGMELHLIHYSYGVNSTEKGDLSSESTVSRIRTEHFPLTLESARPSHTSQYLCASSASGGTYQETQYFGPGTRLLVL.

J is TRBJ2-7 and V is TRBV7-2; perhaps TRBD2 as D (7 bases). From germline, CDR1 is SGHTA and CDR2 FQGNSA. This CDR3 comprises 14 residues. The V end lost 1 base, the J end lost 4 bases, and 11 bases lay between the germline ends. The CDR3 loop is CASSLEGGLYEQYF. CDR3 in DNA: TGTGCCAGCAGCTTAGAGGGGGGGCTATACGAGCAGTACTTC.

This clone was seen only once. Only one base separates this from a far larger clonotype, so it likely reflects a read error. The genes are TRBV5-5 and TRBJ1-5; D is possibly TRBD1 (5 bases). The germline gives CDR1 SGHKS, CDR2 YYEKEE (reference sequence). V was clipped by 0 bases and J by 2 bases, with 6 bases between them. This CDR3 spans 14 amino acids. The CDR3 loop is CASSLGGGNQPQHF. DNA for the CDR3: TGTGCCAGCAGCTTGGGAGGGGGCAATCAGCCCCAGCATTTT.

This chain joins TRBV18 and TRBJ1-1; possibly TRBD1 for D (5 bases). Per germline, CDR1 KGHSH and CDR2 LQKENI. CDR3 length: 16 amino acids. V was clipped by 1 base and J by 10 bases, with 22 bases between them. In nucleotides, the CDR3 is TGTGCCAGCTCACCACAATTCCTGAGACAGAATGGTATAGCTTTCTTT. Translated: CASSPQFLRQNGIAFF.

The rearrangement joins TRBV10-2 to TRBJ1-1, with 9 bases aligning to TRBD1. Unmatched junction bases numbered 6, after V lost 2 bases and J lost 5 bases. The CDR3 sequence is 15 residues long. Germline lookup yields CDR1 WSHSY and CDR2 SAAADI. This chain's CDR3 is CASSERGQGRTEAFF. The CDR3 nucleotides read TGCGCCAGCAGTGAGCGAGGACAGGGGCGGACTGAAGCTTTCTTT.

Remarks on this clone: Its ends do not fully match the called genes, so a read error is possible. The chain recombines TRBV7-2 with TRBJ1-6; TRBD1 might be the D (6 bases). Germline assignment: CDR1 SGHTA and CDR2 FQGNSA. The CDR3 loop spans 15 amino acids. This CDR3 reads CASSLATGLNSPLHF. In DNA form, the CDR3 reads TGTGCCAGCAGCCTAGCAACAGGGCTCAATTCACCCCTCCACTTT. The whole variable domain, filled in from reference TRBV7-2 and TRBJ1-6, reads GAGVSQSPSNKVTEKGKDVELRCDPISGHTALYWYRQSLGQGLEFLIYFQGNSAPDKSGLPSDRFSAERTGGSVSTLTIQRTQQEDSAVYLCASSLATGLNSPLHFGNGTRLTVT.

The V call is TRBV7-2, the J call TRBJ1-4, with TRBD1 matching over 9 bases. Per germline, CDR1 SGHTA and CDR2 FQGNSA. V was clipped by 8 bases and J by 4 bases; unmatched bases: 5. The CDR3 sequence is 14 residues long. CDR3 DNA sequence: TGTGCCAGCGGAAGACAGGGGGGTAATGAAAAACTGTTTTTT. It encodes CASGRQGGNEKLFF. Filled out from reference TRBV7-2 and TRBJ1-4, the complete variable domain reads GAGVSQSPSNKVTEKGKDVELRCDPISGHTALYWYRQSLGQGLEFLIYFQGNSAPDKSGLPSDRFSAERTGGSVSTLTIQRTQQEDSAVYLCASGRQGGNEKLFFGSGTQLSVL.

The V gene is TRBV5-8, the J gene TRBJ1-2, with D possibly matching TRBD1 (5 bases). CDR3 length equals 16 residues. The germline gives CDR1 SGHTS, CDR2 YDEGEE. Trimming removed 1 base at V and 4 bases at J, with 17 bases between. The CDR3 is CASSLSQARQSYGYTF. The CDR3 nucleotides read TGTGCCAGCAGCTTGTCTCAGGCGCGACAGAGCTATGGCTACACCTTC.

V usage is TRBV28 and J usage is TRBJ1-6; D is unclear. This CDR3 has 13 amino acids. Trimming removed 3 bases at V and 6 bases at J, with 6 bases between. Per the germline V gene, CDR1 is MDHEN and CDR2 is SYDVKM. The CDR3 spells CASSFRSNSPLHF. The CDR3, as DNA: TGTGCCAGCAGTTTCCGGAGTAATTCACCCCTCCACTTT.

The chain joins TRBV7-2 to TRBJ2-4, with 7 bases matching TRBD1. The length of the CDR3 is 18 residues. V shed 1 base, J shed 0 bases, and the junction held 9 bases outside the gene matches. CDR1 and CDR2 (germline): SGHTA, FQGNSA. For the CDR3, the DNA is TGTGCCAGCAGCTTAGTCCAGACAGGGTTCCTAGCCAAAAACATTCAGTACTTC. Its translation: CASSLVQTGFLAKNIQYF. Combining the CDR3 with reference TRBV7-2 and TRBJ2-4 gives the whole variable domain GAGVSQSPSNKVTEKGKDVELRCDPISGHTALYWYRQSLGQGLEFLIYFQGNSAPDKSGLPSDRFSAERTGGSVSTLTIQRTQQEDSAVYLCASSLVQTGFLAKNIQYFGAGTRLSVL.

The genes are TRBV5-6 and TRBJ2-1, with 15 bases matching TRBD2. The V gene end was trimmed by 6 bases and the J gene end by 3 bases; junction bases not matched to a gene: 4. Germline loops: CDR1 SGHDT, CDR2 YYEEEE. The CDR3 has 16 amino acids. The chain's CDR3 is CASTRTSGGVYNEQFF. CDR3 coding DNA: TGTGCCAGCACCCGGACTAGCGGGGGGGTCTACAATGAGCAGTTCTTC.

In its sample, this clone was seen once. The junction departs from germline at one end; a sequencing error may be responsible. This chain connects TRBV12-3 or TRBV12-4 to TRBJ2-1, with D perhaps TRBD2 (6 bases). The CDR3 sequence is 11 residues long. DNA for the CDR3: TGTGCCAGCAGCGGACTATTGAGCCCGCTCTTC. Translated, it gives CASSGLLSPLF.

J is TRBJ2-5 and V is TRBV28; D unclear. The V gene's germline CDR1 is MDHEN and CDR2 SYDVKM. The CDR3 runs 11 residues. Trimming removed 6 bases at V and 7 bases at J, with 9 bases between. In DNA form, the CDR3 reads TGTGCCAGCAGGCTGGGTGGGACCCAGTACTTC. Encoded protein: CASRLGGTQYF.

This clone was found once. The chain recombines TRBV27 with TRBJ2-1; D gene ambiguous. Germline CDR1 and CDR2: MNHEY and SMNVEV (reference sequence). Trimming removed 0 bases at V and 6 bases at J, with 12 bases between. This CDR3 comprises 15 residues. The CDR3 region is CASSLSPLAVNEQFF. CDR3 nucleotide sequence: TGTGCCAGCAGTTTATCTCCCTTAGCAGTCAATGAGCAGTTCTTC.

V and J are TRBV24-1 and TRBJ1-4; 7 nucleotides match TRBD1. Germline CDR1 is KGHDR and CDR2 is SFDVKD. This CDR3 has 15 residues. The trim removed 4 bases at V and 3 bases at J, leaving 4 bases unmatched. CDR3 in amino acids: CATSESDRANEKLFF. The CDR3 DNA reads as TGTGCCACCAGTGAATCCGACAGGGCTAATGAAAAACTGTTTTTT.

The chain carries TRBV30 and TRBJ1-6; the D is unclear. Trimming left V 5 bases short and J 6 bases short, with 8 bases between. Germline-derived CDR1 and CDR2 are GTSNPN and SVGIG (reference sequence). This CDR3 contains 12 residues. In nucleotides, the CDR3 is TGTGCCTGGCAGGAGGTTAATTCACCCCTCCACTTT. It translates to CAWQEVNSPLHF.

V usage is TRBV27 and J usage is TRBJ1-6, with D perhaps matching TRBD1 (5 bases). Germline loops: CDR1 MNHEY, CDR2 SMNVEV (reference sequence). The CDR3 is 14 residues long. V lost 3 bases and J lost 7, with 10 bases in between. The CDR3 coding sequence is TGTGCCAGCAGTTTGGCAGGGATAAATTCACCCCTCCACTTT. This sequence encodes CASSLAGINSPLHF.

The chain recombines TRBV30 with TRBJ1-5, with a weak D call TRBD1 (6 bases). The CDR3 has 14 amino acids. V lost 4 bases and J lost 1, with 11 bases in between. Germline-derived CDR1 and CDR2 are GTSNPN and SVGIG (reference sequence). The CDR3 DNA sequence: TGTGCCTGGACCCACGGGACAAGCAATCAGCCCCAGCATTTT. Its protein is CAWTHGTSNQPQHF.

A note on this clone: One junction end disagrees with the germline gene, perhaps due to a read error. The chain is built from TRBV9 and TRBJ1-1; TRBD1 agrees at 7 bases. This CDR3 region has 14 residues. CDR1 is SGDLS, CDR2 YYNGEE, per germline. In DNA form, the CDR3 reads TGTGCCAGCAGGTTCAGGAGGGACAGCCTTCACCTTACTTTT. This translates into CASRFRRDSLHLTF.

The J gene is TRBJ2-1, the V gene TRBV5-1; no definite D call. Between the trimmed V and J ends, which lost 6 bases and 3 bases, there was a span of 4 bases. Germline assignment: CDR1 SGHRS and CDR2 YFSETQ. The CDR3 spans 11 residues. In DNA form, the CDR3 reads TGCGCCAGCACCGACTACAATGAGCAGTTCTTC. The encoded protein is CASTDYNEQFF.

The rearrangement links TRBV5-1 to TRBJ2-7, with 8 bases identical to TRBD1. The CDR3 has 13 residues. Losses at the gene ends were 1 base for V and 3 bases for J; bases not matched to a gene: 0. Germline V gene sequence: CDR1 SGHRS, CDR2 YFSETQ. The CDR3 region is CASSLTGGYEQYF. The DNA of the CDR3 is TGCGCCAGCAGCTTGACAGGGGGCTACGAGCAGTACTTC.

V gene TRBV21-1 combines with J gene TRBJ2-5; the D call in the table, TRBD2, was not verified against the DNA. TRBV21-1 is listed as a pseudogene. The CDR3 contains 17 residues. The CDR3 region has the DNA TGTGCCAGCAGCAAAGCCCCTTGGATAGCGGCTCAAGAGACCCAGTACTTC. It translates to CASSKAPWIAAQETQYF.

This clone appeared a single time. The V gene is TRBV5-1, the J gene TRBJ2-7; 7 bases match TRBD1. The germline CDR1 and CDR2 sequences are SGHRS and YFSETQ. The CDR3 is made up of 16 amino acids. J lost 3 bases, V lost 4 bases, and 13 bases had no gene match. The CDR3 reads CASSTALTGKIYEQYF. The CDR3 DNA is TGCGCCAGCAGCACCGCATTGACAGGGAAGATCTACGAGCAGTACTTC.

This clone was recorded only once. CDR3 protein: CASSQDLIVAGGNTDTQYF. The CDR3 DNA sequence: TGTGCCAGCAGCCAAGATCTTATCGTAGCGGGGGGGAACACAGATACGCAGTATTTT. V usage is TRBV3-1 (or the pseudogene TRBV3-2) and J usage is TRBJ2-3; 11 nucleotides align to TRBD2. There are 19 residues in the CDR3. Losses at the gene ends were 0 bases for V and 2 bases for J; bases not matched to a gene: 10. CDR1 is LGHDT, CDR2 YNNKEL, per germline (reference sequence).